A selection of T cell receptor beta chains follows, all from one sample in a study of response to subunit inactivated influenza vaccine. TCRdb re-called the RT-PCR reads with MiXCR, one entry per CDR3 protein. The repertoire holds about 780,000 distinct CDR3 sequences, with approximately 17% as singletons. The material sequenced was PBMCs from blood, taken 5 to 6 days after vaccination. Receptor source: a man between 50 and 59 years old who received an inactivated influenza vaccine. CDR3s include the opening cysteine and the closing phenylalanine or tryptophan.

>TRBJ2-5|TRBV12-3/TRBV12-4|17
CASSLGWLAGIQETQYF
>TRBJ1-2|TRBV5-5|13
CASSLARAVGYTF
>TRBJ2-3|TRBV6-1|15
CASSPLAGVVDTQYF
>TRBJ2-7|TRBV7-8|15
CASSATGGFSYEQYF
>TRBJ1-3|TRBV10-3|15
CAISAAGTAGNTIYF
>TRBJ2-5|TRBV20-1|13
CSARDGLAETQYF
>TRBJ1-1|TRBV5-1|15
CASSLGGTRYTEAFF
>TRBJ1-2|TRBV29-1|13
CSDPDSLYYGYSF
>TRBJ2-1|TRBV5-6|16
CASSAGLAGGRNEQFF
>TRBJ2-7|TRBV28|13
CASIGGSSYEQYF
>TRBJ1-1|TRBV5-4|17
CASSGGQGLTRNTEAFF
>TRBJ2-7|TRBV6-6|13
CASSHRGALEQYF
>TRBJ2-1|TRBV7-2|17
CASSLAGDRYAYNEQFF
>TRBJ1-1|TRBV15|15
CATSRGPRDGTVTFF
>TRBJ2-5|TRBV28|13
CASSSGNGETQYF
>TRBJ2-4|TRBV20-1|16
CSAINGGKGAKNIQYF
>TRBJ1-2|TRBV12-2|16
CASRPQRRRPDFGYTF
>TRBJ2-5|TRBV20-1|10
CSCDQETQYF
>TRBJ1-2|TRBV6-1|14
CASTSPDREYGYTF
>TRBJ1-3|TRBV29-1|12
CSVGTGVNTIYF
>TRBJ2-1|TRBV29-1|14
CSPRTSGRENEQFF
>TRBJ2-2|TRBV7-8|16
CASSVRGGGNTGELFF
>TRBJ2-2|TRBV7-2|14
CASSFQMGSGELFF
>TRBJ2-7|TRBV7-2|13
CASSPRQGYEQYF
>TRBJ2-7|TRBV7-2|14
CASSLGRVKYEQYF
>TRBJ2-3|TRBV5-1|17
CASSWPFPGGRTDTQYF
>TRBJ1-5|TRBV12-3/TRBV12-4|15
CASSPLGGVNQPQHF
>TRBJ2-5|TRBV3-1|14
CASSQEYHEETQYF
>TRBJ2-7|TRBV11-2|16
CASSSTATSGTYEQYF
>TRBJ1-1|TRBV20-1|13
CSAINNRATEAFF
>TRBJ2-1|TRBV20-1|15
CSARDLGLASNEQFF
>TRBJ2-6|TRBV21-1|19
CASSNTCPTDSSGANVLTF
>TRBJ2-5|TRBV7-2|14
CASSLAGSRETQYF
>TRBJ1-1|TRBV5-1|15
CASSLGADTHTEAFF
>TRBJ1-1|TRBV29-1|13
CSVKGGFYTEAFF
>TRBJ2-1|TRBV24-1|16
CATSDRGQGVFNEQFF
>TRBJ2-2|TRBV20-1|14
CSAASVLNTGELFF
>TRBJ2-1|TRBV4-2|17
CASSQDKGAGGRNEQFF
>TRBJ1-2|TRBV7-9|13
CASSSPREYGYTF
>TRBJ2-3|TRBV20-1|12
CSAPPAGDTQYF
>TRBJ2-6|TRBV19|16
CASSREGGTGANVLTF
>TRBJ2-1|TRBV5-4|15
CASSLQGSPYNEQFF
>TRBJ2-2|TRBV5-1|18
CASSLGRPRDKNTGELFF
>TRBJ1-5|TRBV29-1|13
CSVGLGINQPQHF
>TRBJ2-5|TRBV7-2|12
CASSPRDQTQYF
>TRBJ2-5|TRBV5-1|12
CASSWDLKAQYF
>TRBJ1-1|TRBV14|13
CASRPRMNTEAFF
>TRBJ2-1|TRBV19|12
CASSMGTLEQFF
>TRBJ2-3|TRBV20-1|15
CSAETGARSTDTQYF
>TRBJ2-7|TRBV7-9|14
CASSLGLVNYEQYF
>TRBJ2-5|TRBV6-2/TRBV6-3|14
CASSTLDRGETQYF
>TRBJ1-6|TRBV25-1|15
CASSELGTGNSPLHF
>TRBJ2-2|TRBV12-3/TRBV12-4|13
CASSFWGHGELFF
>TRBJ2-3|TRBV19|15
CASSISRPSTDTQYF
>TRBJ1-4|TRBV5-1|15
CASSLDMGVGEKLFF
>TRBJ1-5|TRBV12-3/TRBV12-4|16
CASSFLSGLSNQPQHF